This T cell receptor beta chain is drawn from a study of shared T cell receptors in the human thymus. Method: immunoSEQ multiplex PCR; TCRdb's copy keeps in-frame clones and lacks some. In the table there are 700,000 to 750,000 clones, 80% to 90% of which are singletons. Trimming cost V 5 bases and J 6 bases, with 11 bases left between them. Germline V gene data show CDR1 as SGHNT and CDR2 as YENEEA. This CDR3 region has 12 residues. The same specimen was also included in a second study, on human thymus T cells.

The sequenced sample consisted of thymocytes. The source of this sequence is a girl younger than two with a congenital heart defect. The J gene is TRBJ2-7, the V gene TRBV11-3; the D gene is possibly TRBD2 (6 bases). The CDR3 bases are TGTGCCAGCAGCCGCACCGGGGGCGAGCAGTACTTC. It codes for CASSRTGGEQYF. Combining the CDR3 with reference TRBV11-3 and TRBJ2-7 gives the whole variable domain EAGVVQSPRYKIIEKKQPVAFWCNPISGHNTLYWYLQNLGQGPELLIRYENEEAVDDSQLPKDRFSAERLKGVDSTLKIQPAELGDSAVYLCASSRTGGEQYFGPGTRLTVT.